This T cell receptor (beta chain) was recovered during a study of tissue T cells after allogeneic stem cell transplantation. Median post-mortem interval was around 8.9 hours for GI, liver, skin and lymphoid tissues. This clone was observed a few times. Profiled with immunoSEQ multiplex PCR; TCRdb holds only in-frame clones, not every one. The sample has some 25,000 clones; less than 75% are singletons. Germline lookup yields CDR1 MNHEY and CDR2 SVGAGI. Trimming took 2 bases from V and 5 from J, leaving 13 bases between them. The CDR3 loop spans 14 amino acids. This sample comprised tissue from the ileum, obtained at autopsy. The rearrangement links TRBV6-5 to TRBJ2-7; D unresolved. The sequence was collected from a female donor aged 60 or older with lung cancer. The CDR3 nucleotides are TGTGCCAGCAGTTACCTCTTTCAGGCCCACGAGCAGTACTTC. This codes for CASSYLFQAHEQYF.